This entry concerns a single T cell receptor beta chain. What it recognizes is unknown. Researchers ran the PCR with 60 Vbeta and 13 Jbeta primers. The method was immunoSEQ multiplex PCR; TCRdb's version includes in-frame clones alone and lacks a portion of them. Of some 170,000 clones in the sample, about 75% were seen once. The sample is drawn from a study of cytomegalovirus exposure and HLA in healthy donors. The overall study: Of more than 350 genotyped donors, roughly 86% clustered with self-reported Caucasian donors. Notes on the study in general: Evidence from a later analysis indicated that most CMV-associated TCR beta chains looked HLA-restricted.

From germline, CDR1 is SGHNT and CDR2 YYREEE (reference sequence). V was cut by 2 bases and J by 9 bases, with 18 bases left in between. This CDR3 has 15 amino acids. This receptor was obtained from a man aged 18 to 29 in good health and CMV-seropositive. The V and J genes are TRBV5-4 and TRBJ2-1; D is unclear. The sequenced material came from PBMCs. The CDR3 spells CASSLASMSVGEQFF. CDR3 coding DNA: TGTGCCAGCAGCTTAGCTAGTATGTCTGTCGGTGAGCAGTTCTTC.